This TCR beta chain derives from a study of blood T cell repertoires in COVID-19 (dated by TCRdb to the early 2020s). At the level of the whole study: The collaborator samples originated in the United States, Italy and Spain and spanned the acute and convalescent phases of COVID-19. The repertoires were released in a freely available public database intended as a resource for research on the immune response to SARS-CoV-2. The prospective study material was composed of cDNA or gDNA derived from T cells, B-cell-depleted T cells, or PBMCs. The samples were drawn from two sources: the first 160 participants of the ongoing ImmuneRACE study, and fewer than 1,500 subjects contributed by 6 global collaborators. Nearly every sample came with metadata listing a de-identified subject ID, COVID-19 status, age in years and sex. Subjects who had been exposed to COVID-19, were actively infected with it, or had recovered from it provided the deeply sampled blood TCRbeta repertoires that made up the dataset. HLA class I and class II types, where available, came from metadata supplied by the sample provider rather than from assay-based typing. Study-wide findings and limitations: The amount of clinical and demographic metadata varied by source and participant and was provided uncurated.

One collaborating source in Seattle enrolled patients during active infection and followed them longitudinally through the course of disease. Collaborating institutions collected whole blood in K2EDTA tubes following their own protocols. For TCRbeta analysis, collaborators shipped samples as frozen whole blood, isolated PBMCs, or DNA extracted from either of those sample types. The junction shows trimming of 2 bases on V and 2 bases on J, plus 7 bases between the germline ends. CDR1 and CDR2 are read off the germline V gene as MNHEY and SVGEGT. The CDR3, cysteine through phenylalanine, is 14 amino acids long. CDR3 DNA is the only sequence kept; it has 42 bases, read in frame from the first base. The immunoSEQ Assay, a bias-controlled multiplex PCR, was used to amplify TCRbeta CDR3 regions from genomic DNA. On the authors' methods: Nucleated cell counts per sample were estimated from amplification of reference gene primers within the assay. To quantify the absolute abundance of each unique TCRbeta CDR3 rearrangement, sequence reads were collapsed and filtered. For each sample, productive Simpson clonality was calculated as the square root of Simpson's diversity index across productive rearrangements. TCRdb holds this immuneACCESS table with in-frame rearrangements only. Some clones are missing; in checked studies, unresolved V genes explain under half, and the rest has no known cause. V, J and clone size are those of that table, while D and trimming were read from the DNA. The sample table shows about 260,000 clones, and approximately 88% are seen once. The biggest ten clones account for more than 8.5% of the sample.

This clone was seen a few times. It has no known antigen specificity. Base qualities are not at hand, and no much larger clone is one base apart. What was sequenced was peripheral blood. The TCR originated in a woman between 65 and 79 years old with COVID-19, enrolled during active disease. The rearrangement joined TRBV6-2 or TRBV6-3 to TRBJ1-5; the D segment could be TRBD1, given 6 matching bases. The nucleotides read TGTGCCAGCAGTTACCCAGGGGGCAATCAGCCCCAGCATTTT. Translated, this is CASSYPGGNQPQHF.